What follows are 16 T cell receptor beta chains derived from one specimen sequenced in a study of chemoradiotherapy in HPV16-positive cancers. Profiling relied on immunoSEQ multiplex PCR, and the TCRdb table lists in-frame clones only, not all of them. The sample lists about 5,000 clones; around 86% were seen once. This specimen was tumor tissue, taken from a patient who underwent chemoradiotherapy. These receptors originate from a human donor with HPV-associated anogenital cancer.

This chain joins TRBV30 and TRBJ2-2; D gene unclear. V was trimmed by 1 base and J by 6 bases, leaving 6 bases between them. The CDR3 consists of 12 residues. Germline CDR1 reads GTSNPN; CDR2 reads SVGIG (reference sequence). This CDR3 reads CAWSGDSGELFF. The CDR3 DNA follows: TGTGCCTGGAGTGGGGATTCCGGGGAGCTGTTTTTT.

V is TRBV5-1 and J is TRBJ2-6, with 12 positions matching TRBD2. Germline V gene lookup returns CDR1 SGHRS and CDR2 YFSETQ. The CDR3 contains 20 residues. Trimming at V came to 1 base and at J to 4 bases, leaving 12 bases not matched to a gene. The CDR3 protein is CASSLRPSGGGLMGANVLTF. For the CDR3, the DNA is TGCGCCAGCAGCTTGAGGCCTAGCGGGGGGGGCCTGATGGGGGCCAACGTCCTGACTTTC. Together with reference TRBV5-1 and TRBJ2-6, the CDR3 gives the full variable domain: KAGVTQTPRYLIKTRGQQVTLSCSPISGHRSVSWYQQTPGQGLQFLFEYFSETQRNKGNFPGRFSGRQFSNSRSEMNVSTLELGDSALYLCASSLRPSGGGLMGANVLTFGAGSRLTVL.

The J gene is TRBJ2-1, the V gene TRBV27; D uncertain. The CDR3 sequence is 11 residues long. V was pared by 6 bases and J by 8 bases, with 8 bases between. Germline CDR1 and CDR2: MNHEY and SMNVEV (reference sequence). As DNA, the CDR3 is TGTGCCAGCAGCGACTTCGATGAGCAGTTCTTC. Its protein is CASSDFDEQFF.

The chain combines TRBV6-1 with TRBJ1-1; 7 nucleotides match TRBD1. Germline CDR1 is MNHNS and CDR2 is SASEGT. CDR3 size: 14 residues. V shed 2 bases, J shed 6 bases, and the junction held 6 bases outside the gene matches. CDR3 in DNA: TGTGCCAGCAGTGAAACTCAGGGGGTGGCTGAAGCTTTCTTT. Its protein product is CASSETQGVAEAFF.

The rearrangement uses TRBV6-5 and TRBJ2-7, with TRBD2 matching 8 bases. CDR3 size: 16 residues. The germline gives CDR1 MNHEY, CDR2 SVGAGI. J gave up 2 bases and V 6 bases, and 12 bases lay outside the gene matches. DNA for the CDR3: TGTGCCAGCAGATACAATAGCGGGGCTCTACCCTACGAGCAGTACTTC. As protein: CASRYNSGALPYEQYF.

J is TRBJ2-5 and V is TRBV18; either TRBD1 or TRBD2 may fit D (6 bases each). The CDR3 extends over 16 amino acids. V was clipped by 3 bases and J by 0 bases, with 14 bases between them. Germline V gene sequence: CDR1 KGHSH, CDR2 LQKENI. The DNA for the CDR3 is TGTGCCAGCTCACCCGCGGGCGGGACAAACCAAGAGACCCAGTACTTC. Protein sequence: CASSPAGGTNQETQYF. The variable domain in full, completed from reference TRBV18 and TRBJ2-5, reads NAGVMQNPRHLVRRRGQEARLRCSPMKGHSHVYWYRQLPEEGLKFMVYLQKENIIDESGMPKERFSAEFPKEGPSILRIQQVVRGDSAAYFCASSPAGGTNQETQYFGPGTRLLVL.

This chain joins TRBV10-2 and TRBJ2-5; 7 nucleotides line up with TRBD2. The CDR3 has 12 amino acids. The ends lost 6 bases at V and 5 bases at J; junction bases unmatched: 3. Looked up from germline, CDR1 is WSHSY and CDR2 is SAAADI. Written as DNA, the CDR3 is TGCGCCAGCAGGTTGGGGGGGGAGACCCAGTACTTC. The encoded protein is CASRLGGETQYF.

The rearrangement links TRBV6-4 to TRBJ2-2; no reliable D call. The germline V and J ends were trimmed by 0 bases and 1 base, with 3 bases remaining between them. Germline V gene data show CDR1 as MRHNA and CDR2 as SNTAGT. The CDR3 runs to 14 residues. Written as DNA, the CDR3 is TGTGCCAGCAGTGACTCCGTGAACACCGGGGAGCTGTTTTTT. Protein product: CASSDSVNTGELFF.

The rearrangement joins TRBV27 to TRBJ2-7; either TRBD1 or TRBD2 may supply D (5 bases each). CDR1 and CDR2 from the germline V gene are MNHEY and SMNVEV (reference sequence). V lost 3 bases to trimming and J lost 0 bases, with 12 bases between them. This CDR3 has 15 residues. CDR3 sequence: CASSFGASTSYEQYF. For the CDR3, the DNA is TGTGCCAGCAGTTTCGGGGCTTCCACCTCCTACGAGCAGTACTTC.

The chain recombines TRBV27 with TRBJ1-4; 9 nucleotides line up with TRBD1. The CDR3 covers 14 residues. V lost 6 bases and J lost 4; bases outside the gene matches: 3. The germline gives CDR1 MNHEY, CDR2 SMNVEV (reference sequence). CDR3 in amino acids: CASSQDRGNEKLFF. CDR3 sequence (DNA): TGTGCCAGCAGCCAGGACAGGGGTAATGAAAAACTGTTTTTT.

The J gene is TRBJ2-1, the V gene TRBV29-1; 8 positions match TRBD1. The CDR3 totals 14 residues. Germline trimming cut 7 bases from V and 0 bases from J; bases unmatched to any gene: 5. Germline-derived CDR1 and CDR2 are SQVTM and ANQGSEA. CDR3 sequence (DNA): TGCAGCGAACGGACAGGGAGCTCCTACAATGAGCAGTTCTTC. Protein product: CSERTGSSYNEQFF.

The rearrangement links TRBV15 to TRBJ2-2; maybe TRBD2 (6 bases). This CDR3 is 14 amino acids long. Trimming stripped 4 bases from V and 4 bases from J, with 10 bases between. In germline, CDR1 is LNHNV, CDR2 YYDKDF (reference sequence). The CDR3 DNA is TGTGCCACCAGCACGGGACTTCCCACCGGGGAGCTGTTTTTT. This sequence encodes CATSTGLPTGELFF. Full variable domain (rest looked up from reference TRBV15 and TRBJ2-2): DAMVIQNPRYQVTQFGKPVTLSCSQTLNHNVMYWYQQKSSQAPKLLFHYYDKDFNNEADTPDNFQSRRPNTSFCFLDIRSPGLGDTAMYLCATSTGLPTGELFFGEGSRLTVL.

The chain employs TRBV19 and TRBJ2-2; 8 nucleotides line up with TRBD1. This CDR3 has 15 residues. Germline assignment: CDR1 LNHDA and CDR2 SQIVND (reference sequence). Germline trimming cut 4 bases from V and 4 bases from J; bases unmatched to any gene: 5. The CDR3 sequence: CASSTGGWGTGELFF. The CDR3 coding sequence is TGTGCCAGTAGTACAGGGGGCTGGGGCACCGGGGAGCTGTTTTTT. The full variable domain, its missing parts supplied by reference TRBV19 and TRBJ2-2, is DGGITQSPKYLFRKEGQNVTLSCEQNLNHDAMYWYRQDPGQGLRLIYYSQIVNDFQKGDIAEGYSVSREKKESFPLTVTSAQKNPTAFYLCASSTGGWGTGELFFGEGSRLTVL.

About this clone: An end of the junction differs from the germline gene, which may be a read error. V and J are TRBV7-7 and TRBJ1-4, with a tentative D call TRBD1 (6 bases). CDR1 is SSHAT and CDR2 is FNYEAQ in the germline V gene (reference sequence). The CDR3 runs 14 residues. CDR3 protein: CASSQGPGTGELFF. The CDR3 DNA sequence: TGTGCTAGCAGCCAGGGGCCGGGAACTGGGGAACTGTTTTTT. The full variable domain, rest sourced from reference TRBV7-7 and TRBJ1-4, is GAGVSQSPRYKVTKRGQDVTLRCDPISSHATLYWYQQALGQGPEFLTYFNYEAQPDKSGLPSDRFSAERPEGSISTLTIQRTEQRDSAMYRCASSQGPGTGELFFGSGTQLSVL.

The genes are TRBV19 and TRBJ2-7; the D is unclear. Germline V gene sequence: CDR1 LNHDA, CDR2 SQIVND (reference sequence). V was pared by 8 bases and J by 2 bases, with 19 bases between. The CDR3 is 15 residues long. DNA of the CDR3: TGTGCCAGTGCAACGGAAGACCGCCACCCCTACGAGCAGTACTTC. Its translation: CASATEDRHPYEQYF.

This rearrangement joins TRBV19 to TRBJ2-3, with D perhaps TRBD1 (6 bases). The length of the CDR3 is 15 residues. The germline V gene has CDR1 LNHDA and CDR2 SQIVND (reference sequence). Trimming cost V 2 bases and J 4 bases, with 13 bases left between them. CDR3 DNA: TGTGCCAGTAGTATATCAGGGGCTCTTGCAGATACGCAGTATTTT. Amino acids: CASSISGALADTQYF.